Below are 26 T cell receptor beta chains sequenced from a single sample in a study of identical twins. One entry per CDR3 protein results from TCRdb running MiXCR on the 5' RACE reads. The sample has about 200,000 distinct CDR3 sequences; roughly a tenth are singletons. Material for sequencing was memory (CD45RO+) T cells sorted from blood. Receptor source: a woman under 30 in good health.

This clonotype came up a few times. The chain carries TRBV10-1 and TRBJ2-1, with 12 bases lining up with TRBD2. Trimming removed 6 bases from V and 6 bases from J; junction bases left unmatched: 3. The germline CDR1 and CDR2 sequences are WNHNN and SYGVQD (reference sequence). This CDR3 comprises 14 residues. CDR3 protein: CASSRTSGANEQFF. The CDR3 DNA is TGCGCCAGCAGCCGGACTAGCGGGGCCAATGAGCAGTTCTTC.

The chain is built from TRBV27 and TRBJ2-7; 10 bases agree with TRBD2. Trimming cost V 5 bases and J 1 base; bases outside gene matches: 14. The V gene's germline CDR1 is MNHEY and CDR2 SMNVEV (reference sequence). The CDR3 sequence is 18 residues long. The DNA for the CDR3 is TGTGCCAGCAGTCCACAGATCCCGACTAGCGGGTGGTCCTACGAGCAGTACTTC. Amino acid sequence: CASSPQIPTSGWSYEQYF.

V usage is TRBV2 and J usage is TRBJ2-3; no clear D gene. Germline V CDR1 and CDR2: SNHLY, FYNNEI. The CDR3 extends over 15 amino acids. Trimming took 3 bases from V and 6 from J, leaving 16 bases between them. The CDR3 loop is CASSDPGPTRDTQYF. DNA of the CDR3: TGTGCCAGCAGTGACCCGGGCCCCACTCGGGATACGCAGTATTTT.

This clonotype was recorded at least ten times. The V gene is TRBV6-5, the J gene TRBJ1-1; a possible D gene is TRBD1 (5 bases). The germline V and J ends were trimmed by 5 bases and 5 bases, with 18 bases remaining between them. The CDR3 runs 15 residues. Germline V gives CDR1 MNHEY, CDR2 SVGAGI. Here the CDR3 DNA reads TGTGCCAGCAGTCCTCGAACGGGGCTGCGAACTGAAGCTTTCTTT. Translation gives CASSPRTGLRTEAFF.

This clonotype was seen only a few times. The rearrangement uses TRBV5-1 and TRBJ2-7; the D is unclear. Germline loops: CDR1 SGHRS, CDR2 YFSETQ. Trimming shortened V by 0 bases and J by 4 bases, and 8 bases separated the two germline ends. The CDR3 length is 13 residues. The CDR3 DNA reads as TGCGCCAGCAGCTTGGAGGGTTCATACGAGCAGTACTTC. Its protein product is CASSLEGSYEQYF.

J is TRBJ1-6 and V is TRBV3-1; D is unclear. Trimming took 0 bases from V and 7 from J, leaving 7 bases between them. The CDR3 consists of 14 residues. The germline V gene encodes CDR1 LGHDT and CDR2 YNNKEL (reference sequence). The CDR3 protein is CASSQDLNNSPLHF. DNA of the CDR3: TGTGCCAGCAGCCAAGATTTAAACAATTCACCCCTCCACTTT.

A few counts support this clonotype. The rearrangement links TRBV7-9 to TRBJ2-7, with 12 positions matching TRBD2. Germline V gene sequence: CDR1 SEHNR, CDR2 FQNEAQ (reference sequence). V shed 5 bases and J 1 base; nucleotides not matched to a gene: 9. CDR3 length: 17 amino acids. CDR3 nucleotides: TGTGCCAGCAGCCCTCGGACTAGCGGGGAGAAGTCCTACGAGCAGTACTTC. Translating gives CASSPRTSGEKSYEQYF.

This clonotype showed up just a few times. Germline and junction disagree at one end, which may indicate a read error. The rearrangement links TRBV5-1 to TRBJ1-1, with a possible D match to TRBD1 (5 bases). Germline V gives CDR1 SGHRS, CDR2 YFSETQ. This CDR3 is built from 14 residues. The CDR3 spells CASILDGGGTEAFF. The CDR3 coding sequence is TGCGCCAGCATCTTGGATGGGGGGGGCACTGAAGCTTTCTTT.

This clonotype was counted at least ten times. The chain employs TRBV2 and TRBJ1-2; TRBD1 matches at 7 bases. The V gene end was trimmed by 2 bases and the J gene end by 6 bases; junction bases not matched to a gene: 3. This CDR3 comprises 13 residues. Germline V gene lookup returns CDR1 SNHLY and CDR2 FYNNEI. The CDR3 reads CASSEWQGDGYTF. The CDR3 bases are TGTGCCAGCAGTGAATGGCAGGGGGATGGCTACACCTTC.

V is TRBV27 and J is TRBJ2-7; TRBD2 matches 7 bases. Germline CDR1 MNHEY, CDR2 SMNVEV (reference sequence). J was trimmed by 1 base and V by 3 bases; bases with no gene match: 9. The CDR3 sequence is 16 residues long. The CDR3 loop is CASSLGFGGGSYEQYF. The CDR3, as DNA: TGTGCCAGCAGTTTGGGGTTTGGGGGAGGGTCCTACGAGCAGTACTTC.

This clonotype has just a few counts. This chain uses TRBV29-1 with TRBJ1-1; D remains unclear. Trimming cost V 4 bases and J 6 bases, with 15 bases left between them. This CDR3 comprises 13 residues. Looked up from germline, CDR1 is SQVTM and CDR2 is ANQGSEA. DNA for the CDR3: TGCAGCGTTGTAACGGGGTATTCCCCTGAAGCTTTCTTT. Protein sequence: CSVVTGYSPEAFF.

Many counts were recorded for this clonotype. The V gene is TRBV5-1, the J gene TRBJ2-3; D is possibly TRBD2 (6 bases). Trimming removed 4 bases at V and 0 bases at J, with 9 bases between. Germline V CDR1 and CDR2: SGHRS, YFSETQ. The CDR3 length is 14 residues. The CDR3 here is CASSPGDSTDTQYF. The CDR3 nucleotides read TGCGCCAGCAGCCCGGGGGATAGCACAGATACGCAGTATTTT.

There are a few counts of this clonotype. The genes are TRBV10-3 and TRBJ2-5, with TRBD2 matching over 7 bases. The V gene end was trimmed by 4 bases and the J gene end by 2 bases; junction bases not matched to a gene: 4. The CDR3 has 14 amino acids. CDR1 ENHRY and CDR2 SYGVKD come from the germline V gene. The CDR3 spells CAISAYSGQETQYF. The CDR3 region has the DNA TGTGCCATCAGTGCCTATAGCGGGCAAGAGACCCAGTACTTC.

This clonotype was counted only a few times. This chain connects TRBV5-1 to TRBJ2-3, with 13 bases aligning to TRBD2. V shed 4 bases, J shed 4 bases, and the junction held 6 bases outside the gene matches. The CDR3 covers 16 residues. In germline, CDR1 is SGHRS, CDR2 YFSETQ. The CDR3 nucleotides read TGCGCCAGCAGCGAAACTAGCGGGAGGGGGCCAGATACGCAGTATTTT. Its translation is CASSETSGRGPDTQYF. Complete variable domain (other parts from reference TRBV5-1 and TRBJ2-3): KAGVTQTPRYLIKTRGQQVTLSCSPISGHRSVSWYQQTPGQGLQFLFEYFSETQRNKGNFPGRFSGRQFSNSRSEMNVSTLELGDSALYLCASSETSGRGPDTQYFGPGTRLTVL.

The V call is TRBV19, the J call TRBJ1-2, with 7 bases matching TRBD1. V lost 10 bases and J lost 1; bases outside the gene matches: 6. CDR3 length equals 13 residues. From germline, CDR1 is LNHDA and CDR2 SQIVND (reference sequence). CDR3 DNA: TGTGCCACCACGGACAGGCTTAACTATGGCTACACCTTC. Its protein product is CATTDRLNYGYTF.

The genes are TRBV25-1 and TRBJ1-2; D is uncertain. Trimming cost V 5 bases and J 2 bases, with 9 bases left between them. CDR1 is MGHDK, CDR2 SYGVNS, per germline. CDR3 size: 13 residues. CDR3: CASSRSANYGYTF. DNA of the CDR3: TGTGCCAGCAGTCGGTCGGCCAACTATGGCTACACCTTC.

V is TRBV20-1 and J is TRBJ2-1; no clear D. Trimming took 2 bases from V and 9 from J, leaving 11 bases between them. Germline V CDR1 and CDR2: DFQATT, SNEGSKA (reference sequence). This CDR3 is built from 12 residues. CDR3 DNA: TGCAGTGCTAGAAACCCGGAGACTGAGCAGTTCTTC. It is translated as CSARNPETEQFF.

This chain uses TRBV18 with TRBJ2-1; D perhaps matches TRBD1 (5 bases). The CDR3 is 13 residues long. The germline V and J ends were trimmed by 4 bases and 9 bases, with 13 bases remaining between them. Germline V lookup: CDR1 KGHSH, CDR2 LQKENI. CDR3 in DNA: TGTGCCAGCTCACAATCCCAGGGCAGTGAGCAGTTCTTC. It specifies CASSQSQGSEQFF.

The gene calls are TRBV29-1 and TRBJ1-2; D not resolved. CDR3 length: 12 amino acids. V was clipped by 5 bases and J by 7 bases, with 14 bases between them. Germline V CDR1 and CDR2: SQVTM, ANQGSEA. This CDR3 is CSVLRRVSGYTF. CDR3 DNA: TGCAGCGTTCTCAGACGCGTTTCTGGCTACACCTTC.

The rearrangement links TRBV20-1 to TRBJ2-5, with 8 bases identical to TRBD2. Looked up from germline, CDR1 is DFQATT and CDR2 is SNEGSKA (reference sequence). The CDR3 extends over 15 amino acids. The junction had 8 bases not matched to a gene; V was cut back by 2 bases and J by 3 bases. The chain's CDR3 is CSARKNEGLEETQYF. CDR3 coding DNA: TGCAGTGCTAGAAAGAACGAGGGACTAGAAGAGACCCAGTACTTC.

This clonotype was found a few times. CDR3 amino acids: CASSLTRKETQYF. The DNA of the CDR3 is TGTGCCAGCAGTTTGACTAGAAAAGAGACCCAGTACTTC. This sequence joins TRBV2 and TRBJ2-5, with D possibly TRBD2 on 6 matching bases. Looked up from germline, CDR1 is SNHLY and CDR2 is FYNNEI. V was shortened by 5 bases and J by 3 bases, with 10 bases between the two germline ends. This CDR3 spans 13 amino acids.

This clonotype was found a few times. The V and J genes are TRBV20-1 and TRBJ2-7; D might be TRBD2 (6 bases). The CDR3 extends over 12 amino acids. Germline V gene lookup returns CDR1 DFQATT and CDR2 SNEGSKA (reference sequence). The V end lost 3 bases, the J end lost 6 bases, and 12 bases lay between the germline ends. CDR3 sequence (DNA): TGCAGTGCTAGTCCGGGAGTGGGCGAGCAGTACTTC. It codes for CSASPGVGEQYF.

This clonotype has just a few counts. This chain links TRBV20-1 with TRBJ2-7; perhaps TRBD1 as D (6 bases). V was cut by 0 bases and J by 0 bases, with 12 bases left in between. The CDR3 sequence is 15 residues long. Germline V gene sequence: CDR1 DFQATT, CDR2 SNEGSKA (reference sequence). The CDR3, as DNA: TGCAGTGCTAGAGACCCAGGGGCCCGCTCCTACGAGCAGTACTTC. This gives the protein CSARDPGARSYEQYF.

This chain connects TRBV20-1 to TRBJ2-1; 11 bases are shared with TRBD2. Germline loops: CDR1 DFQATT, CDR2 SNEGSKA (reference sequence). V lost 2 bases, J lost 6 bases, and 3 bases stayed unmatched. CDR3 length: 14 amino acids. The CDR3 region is CSARYGLAGNEQFF. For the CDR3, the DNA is TGCAGTGCTAGATACGGACTAGCGGGCAATGAGCAGTTCTTC.

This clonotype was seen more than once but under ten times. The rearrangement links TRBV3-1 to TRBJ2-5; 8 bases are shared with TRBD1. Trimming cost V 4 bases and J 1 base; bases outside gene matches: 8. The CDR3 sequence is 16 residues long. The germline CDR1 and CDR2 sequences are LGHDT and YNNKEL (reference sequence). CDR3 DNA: TGTGCCAGCAGCCGCTTGGCAGGGGGCTCCCAAGAGACCCAGTACTTC. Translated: CASSRLAGGSQETQYF.

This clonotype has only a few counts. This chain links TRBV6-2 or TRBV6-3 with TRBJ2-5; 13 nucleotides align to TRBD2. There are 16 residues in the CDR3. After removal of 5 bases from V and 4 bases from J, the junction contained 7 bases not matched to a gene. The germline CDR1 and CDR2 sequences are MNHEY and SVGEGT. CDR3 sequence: CASSRLAGGPVETQYF. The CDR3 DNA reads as TGTGCCAGCAGTCGACTAGCGGGGGGTCCCGTAGAGACCCAGTACTTC.